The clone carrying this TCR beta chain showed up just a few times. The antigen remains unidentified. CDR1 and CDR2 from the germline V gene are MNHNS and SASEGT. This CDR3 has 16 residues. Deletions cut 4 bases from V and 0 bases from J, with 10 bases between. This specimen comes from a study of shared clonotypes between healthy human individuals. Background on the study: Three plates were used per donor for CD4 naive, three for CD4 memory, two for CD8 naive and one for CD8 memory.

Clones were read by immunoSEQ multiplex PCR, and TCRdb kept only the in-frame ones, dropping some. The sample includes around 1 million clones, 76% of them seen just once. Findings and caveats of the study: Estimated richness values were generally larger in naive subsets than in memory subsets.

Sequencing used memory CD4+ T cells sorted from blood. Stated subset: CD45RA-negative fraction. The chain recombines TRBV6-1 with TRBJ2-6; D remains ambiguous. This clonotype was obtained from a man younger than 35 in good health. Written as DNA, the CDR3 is TGTGCCAGCAGTGTTTGGCGGTACTCTGGGGCCAACGTCCTGACTTTC. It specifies CASSVWRYSGANVLTF.